Below are 9 T cell receptor beta chains sequenced from a single sample in a study of OX40 agonist ivuxolimab in advanced cancers. Clones were read by immunoSEQ multiplex PCR, and TCRdb kept only the in-frame ones, dropping some. The sample consists of about 71,000 clones, about 89% of them appearing once. The material sequenced was CD4+ or CD8+ T cells sorted from blood, taken in a trial of the OX40 agonist ivuxolimab. The receptors stem from an adult with an advanced solid tumor such as melanoma, head and neck, liver or kidney cancer.

The rearrangement joins TRBV6-5 to TRBJ2-1; D unresolved. V lost 0 bases and J lost 10, with 10 bases in between. Germline V CDR1 and CDR2: MNHEY, SVGAGI. This CDR3 is 13 amino acids long. CDR3 bases: TGTGCCAGCAGTTACTCCTGGCCCCAAGAGCAGTTCTTC. Translating gives CASSYSWPQEQFF.

This clone was seen once. The V gene is TRBV4-3, the J gene TRBJ1-3; D may be TRBD1 (5 bases). CDR1 is LGHNA and CDR2 is YSLEER in the germline V gene. The CDR3 totals 15 residues. V lost 4 bases to trimming and J lost 0 bases, with 10 bases between them. CDR3 sequence (DNA): TGCGCCAGCAGCCTTTCGGGGCTCTCTGGAAACACCATATATTTT. It codes for CASSLSGLSGNTIYF.

Here the CDR3 reads CASTSRLHYEQFF. In DNA form, the CDR3 reads TGTGCCAGCACTAGCCGCCTCCACTATGAGCAGTTCTTC. The chain combines TRBV6-5 with TRBJ2-1, with D possibly being TRBD2 (5 bases). The germline V and J ends were trimmed by 7 bases and 8 bases, with 15 bases remaining between them. Germline CDR1 and CDR2: MNHEY and SVGAGI. This CDR3 comprises 13 residues.

The chain is built from TRBV6-5 and TRBJ1-1; 7 bases match TRBD1. The CDR3 runs to 12 residues. The junction had 9 bases not matched to a gene; V was cut back by 6 bases and J by 11 bases. The germline V gene encodes CDR1 MNHEY and CDR2 SVGAGI. In DNA form, the CDR3 reads TGTGCCAGCAGCTTTAACAGGGGAGTGGCTTTCTTT. It is translated as CASSFNRGVAFF.

The chain carries TRBV30 and TRBJ1-4; weak D call: TRBD1 (6 bases). Per the germline V gene, CDR1 is GTSNPN and CDR2 is SVGIG (reference sequence). The CDR3 length is 14 residues. The V end was cut by 4 bases, the J end by 7 bases, with 16 bases between. In nucleotides, the CDR3 is TGTGCCTGGACCTCCAACAGGGTTGGTGAAAAACTGTTTTTT. Translation gives CAWTSNRVGEKLFF.

This clone has a handful of counts. The chain joins TRBV19 to TRBJ1-2, with a possible D match to TRBD1 (6 bases). Germline CDR1 reads LNHDA; CDR2 reads SQIVND (reference sequence). The CDR3 runs 14 residues. Between the trimmed V and J ends, which lost 6 bases and 4 bases, there was a span of 15 bases. The CDR3 nucleotides read TGTGCCAGTAGCACTGGACAGCCCCTCTATGGCTACACCTTC. Translated, it gives CASSTGQPLYGYTF.

This clone appeared once. The V call is TRBV28, the J call TRBJ1-6; perhaps TRBD1 as D (5 bases). The germline gives CDR1 MDHEN, CDR2 SYDVKM. Trimming stripped 6 bases from V and 6 bases from J, with 9 bases between. CDR3 length: 13 amino acids. CDR3 protein: CASSRVSNSPLHF. CDR3 DNA sequence: TGTGCCAGCAGCAGGGTTTCTAATTCACCCCTCCACTTT.

The chain combines TRBV5-1 with TRBJ1-2, with 9 bases lining up with TRBD1. V gave up 4 bases and J gave up 6 bases; unmatched junction bases: 1. Germline loops: CDR1 SGHRS, CDR2 YFSETQ. The CDR3 sequence is 12 residues long. The chain's CDR3 is CASSRTGDGYTF. CDR3 bases: TGCGCCAGCAGCAGGACAGGGGATGGCTACACCTTC.

The genes are TRBV7-4 and TRBJ1-3; D is unresolved. The CDR3 loop spans 16 amino acids. CDR1 and CDR2 (germline): SGHVT, SQSDAQ. V lost 5 bases and J lost 0, with 14 bases in between. The CDR3 DNA is TGTGCCAGCAGCGCCAATTGTACACTCTCTGGAAACACCATATATTTT. Translated: CASSANCTLSGNTIYF.